This T cell receptor (beta chain) was documented in a study of cytomegalovirus exposure and HLA in healthy donors. Whereas donors were nominally healthy upon sampling, unrecorded immune exposures were probable. With regard to this clone: Its antigen is as yet unknown.

The study ran its PCR with 60 Vbeta and 13 Jbeta primers. Assay used: immunoSEQ multiplex PCR; TCRdb lists only in-frame clones, some missing. The table has 100,000 or so clones, nearly 65% seen once. General study points: In a later analysis, CMV-associated beta chains were mostly HLA-associated, it appeared. Both high specificity and high sensitivity reportedly marked the classifier's diagnosis of cytomegalovirus status. A later analysis linked a missense DCLRE1C variant to TCR beta V- and J-gene trimming.

The clonotype originates from a human donor in good health. The sample comprised PBMCs.

CDR3 sequence (DNA): TGTGCCAGCACCTCCCTGGAGGGATATGAAAAACTGTTTTTT. Its protein is CASTSLEGYEKLFF. V gene TRBV6-1 combines with J gene TRBJ1-4; D is ambiguous. Germline lookup yields CDR1 MNHNS and CDR2 SASEGT. With 7 bases removed from V and 6 bases from J, the gap between germline ends came to 15 bases. This CDR3 is 14 amino acids long.